This T cell receptor (beta chain) appears in the sequencing data of a study of beta chain features in type 1 diabetes. Isolated RNA was reverse transcribed in full, so expressed TCRB transcripts were sequenced. The study sequenced naive, central memory and regulatory T cell samples to an average of about 3.9 million reads. TCRdb's table, derived via immunoSEQ multiplex PCR, lists solely in-frame clones and lacks some. In the table there are about 320,000 clones, about 15% of which are singletons. Central memory, naive, regulatory and stem cell-like memory CD4+ cells were sorted by CD45RO/CCR7/CD25/CD127/CD95/CD27. Study-wide results and caveats: Across all four CD4+ subsets, people with type 1 diabetes showed modestly shorter TCRB CDR3s.

CDR1 and CDR2 (germline): SGHAT, FQNNGV. The CDR3 extends over 16 amino acids. Trimming took off 0 bases at V and 6 bases at J, with 14 bases between the two ends. As to this clone: Its antigen is undetermined.

This clonotype was sampled from a man under 40 in good health. The V and J genes are TRBV11-2 and TRBJ2-2, with D hard to call. Sequencing was carried out using central memory CD4+ T cells from blood. The DNA of the CDR3 is TGTGCCAGCAGCTTAGACAGGATTACACTTTCCGGGGAGCTGTTTTTT. It codes for CASSLDRITLSGELFF.